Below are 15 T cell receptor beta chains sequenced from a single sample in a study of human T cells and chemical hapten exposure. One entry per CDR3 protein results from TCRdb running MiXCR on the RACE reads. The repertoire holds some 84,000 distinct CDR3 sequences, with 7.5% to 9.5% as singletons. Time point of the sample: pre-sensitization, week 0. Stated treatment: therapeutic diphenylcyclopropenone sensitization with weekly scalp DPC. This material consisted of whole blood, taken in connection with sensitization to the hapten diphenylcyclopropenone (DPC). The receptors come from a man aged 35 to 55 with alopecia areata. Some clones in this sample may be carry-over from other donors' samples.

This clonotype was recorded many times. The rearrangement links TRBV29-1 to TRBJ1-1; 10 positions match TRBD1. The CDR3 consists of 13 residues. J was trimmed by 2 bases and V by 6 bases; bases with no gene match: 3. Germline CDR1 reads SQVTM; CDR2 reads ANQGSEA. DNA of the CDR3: TGCAGCGTCGGGACAGGGGTAAACACTGAAGCTTTCTTT. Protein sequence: CSVGTGVNTEAFF.

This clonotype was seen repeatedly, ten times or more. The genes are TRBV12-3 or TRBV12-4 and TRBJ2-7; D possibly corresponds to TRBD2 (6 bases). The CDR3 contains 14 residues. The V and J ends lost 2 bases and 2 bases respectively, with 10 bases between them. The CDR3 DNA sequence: TGTGCCAGCAGTTTAAGGGAGGAGGCCTACGAGCAGTACTTC. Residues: CASSLREEAYEQYF.

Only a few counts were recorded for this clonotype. CDR3 nucleotides: TGTGCCAGCAGTGACCTGCTTTTCACAGATACGCAGTATTTT. It is translated as CASSDLLFTDTQYF. This chain connects TRBV2 to TRBJ2-3; unclear D gene. Per germline, CDR1 SNHLY and CDR2 FYNNEI. This CDR3 spans 14 amino acids. V shed 3 bases and J shed 2 bases, with 9 bases lying between them.

This chain's CDR3 is CASSPLSALYEQYV. The CDR3, as DNA: TGTGCCAGCAGCCCGCTTAGCGCGCTCTACGAGCAGTACGTC. The rearrangement joins TRBV6-2 or TRBV6-3 to TRBJ2-7; D might be TRBD2 (5 bases). This CDR3 comprises 14 residues. V was pared by 6 bases and J by 3 bases, with 15 bases between. Germline V gene lookup returns CDR1 MNHEY and CDR2 SVGEGT.

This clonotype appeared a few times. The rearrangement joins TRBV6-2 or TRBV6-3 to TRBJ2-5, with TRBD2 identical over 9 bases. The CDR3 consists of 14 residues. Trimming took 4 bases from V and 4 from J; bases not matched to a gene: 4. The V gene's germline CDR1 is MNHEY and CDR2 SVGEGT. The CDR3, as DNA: TGTGCCAGCAGTTCGACTAGCGGTCCAGAGACCCAGTACTTC. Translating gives CASSSTSGPETQYF.

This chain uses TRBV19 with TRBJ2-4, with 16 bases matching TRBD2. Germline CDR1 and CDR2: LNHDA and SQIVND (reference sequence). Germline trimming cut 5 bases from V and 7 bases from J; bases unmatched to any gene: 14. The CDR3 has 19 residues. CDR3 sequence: CASSSSGTSGRGLSNIQYF. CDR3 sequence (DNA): TGTGCCAGTAGTTCATCCGGGACTAGCGGGAGGGGCCTCTCGAACATTCAGTACTTC.

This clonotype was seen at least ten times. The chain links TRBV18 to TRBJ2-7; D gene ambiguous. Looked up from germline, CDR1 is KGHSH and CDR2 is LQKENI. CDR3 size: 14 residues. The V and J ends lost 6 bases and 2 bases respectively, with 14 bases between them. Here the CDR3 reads CASSLLTGTYEQYV. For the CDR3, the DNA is TGTGCCAGCTCGTTACTAACTGGTACCTACGAGCAGTACGTC.

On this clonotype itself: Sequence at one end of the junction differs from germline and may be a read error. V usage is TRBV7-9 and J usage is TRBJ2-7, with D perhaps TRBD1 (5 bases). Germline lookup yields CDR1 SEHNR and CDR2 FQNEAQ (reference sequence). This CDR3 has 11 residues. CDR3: CASSHRQGHPF. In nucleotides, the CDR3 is TGTGCCAGCAGCCACCGGCAGGGCCATCCCTTC.

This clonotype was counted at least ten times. The DNA for the CDR3 is TGCAGTGCAAAACCGGGACAGGGGTGGACCCAGTACTTC. Translating it yields CSAKPGQGWTQYF. The chain has TRBV20-1 and TRBJ2-5, with 10 bases aligning to TRBD1. The CDR3 is 13 residues long. CDR1 and CDR2 (germline): DFQATT, SNEGSKA (reference sequence). Trimming took 6 bases from V and 7 from J; bases not matched to a gene: 8.

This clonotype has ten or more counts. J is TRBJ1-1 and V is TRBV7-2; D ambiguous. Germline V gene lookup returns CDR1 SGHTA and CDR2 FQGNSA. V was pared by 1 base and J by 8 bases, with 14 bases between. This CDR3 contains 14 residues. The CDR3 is CASSLDASPGEAFF. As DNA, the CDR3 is TGTGCCAGCAGCTTAGATGCCAGCCCGGGAGAAGCTTTCTTT.

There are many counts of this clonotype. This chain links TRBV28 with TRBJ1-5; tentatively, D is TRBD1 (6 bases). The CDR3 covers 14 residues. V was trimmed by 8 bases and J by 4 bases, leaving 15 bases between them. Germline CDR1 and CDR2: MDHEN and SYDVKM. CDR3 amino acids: CASVTGQNNQPQHF. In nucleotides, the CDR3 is TGTGCCAGCGTCACCGGACAGAATAATCAGCCCCAGCATTTT. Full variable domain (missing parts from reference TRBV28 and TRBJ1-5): DVKVTQSSRYLVKRTGEKVFLECVQDMDHENMFWYRQDPGLGLRLIYFSYDVKMKEKGDIPEGYSVSREKKERFSLILESASTNQTSMYLCASVTGQNNQPQHFGDGTRLSIL.

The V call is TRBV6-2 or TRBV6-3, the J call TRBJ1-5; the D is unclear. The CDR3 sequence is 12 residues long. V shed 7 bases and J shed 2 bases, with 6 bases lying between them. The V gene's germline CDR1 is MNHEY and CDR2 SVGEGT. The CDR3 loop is CASMEGNQPQHF. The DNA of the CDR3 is TGTGCCAGCATGGAGGGCAATCAGCCCCAGCATTTT.

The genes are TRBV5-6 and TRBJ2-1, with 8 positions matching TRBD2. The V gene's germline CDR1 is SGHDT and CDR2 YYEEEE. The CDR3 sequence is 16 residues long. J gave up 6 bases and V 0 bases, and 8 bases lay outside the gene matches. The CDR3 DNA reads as TGTGCCAGCAGCTTGGCCATAGCTAGCGGGCGCAATGAGCAGTTCTTC. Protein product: CASSLAIASGRNEQFF.

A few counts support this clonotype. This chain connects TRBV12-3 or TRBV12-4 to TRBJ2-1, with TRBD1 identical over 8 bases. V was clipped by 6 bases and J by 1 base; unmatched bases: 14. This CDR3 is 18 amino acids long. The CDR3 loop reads CASRWAQGASGSYNEQFF. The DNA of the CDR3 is TGTGCCAGCAGGTGGGCCCAGGGGGCCTCTGGGTCCTACAATGAGCAGTTCTTC.

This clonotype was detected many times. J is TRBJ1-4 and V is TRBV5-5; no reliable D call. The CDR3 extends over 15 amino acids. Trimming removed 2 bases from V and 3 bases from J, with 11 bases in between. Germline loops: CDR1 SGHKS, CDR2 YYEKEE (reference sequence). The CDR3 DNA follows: TGTGCCAGCAGCTTCGTGCAGCCTTCTAATGAAAAACTGTTTTTT. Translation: CASSFVQPSNEKLFF.